These T cell receptor beta chains were read from a single sample in a study of control samples from healthy donors and cancer patients. Data came from immunoSEQ multiplex PCR; TCRdb stores just in-frame clones and leaves some out. Counted here are about 250,000 clones, more than 65% occurring once; the ten biggest clones make up 13%. Source material: PBMCs. These receptors were obtained from an older woman with lung cancer. Each CDR3 is given with its conserved first and last residue. Each record gives: J gene, clone size, V gene, D gene, CDR3 protein, CDR3 DNA. A D gene is named only where the DNA matches it firmly. The size entry is marked missing in some rows and otherwise reads once, few, many or a size class.

TRBJ2-3 - TRBV10-3 - CAIGVGAGTTDTQYF TGTGCCATCGGGGTGGGGGCAGGGACTACAGATACGCAGTATTTT
TRBJ2-1 - TRBV5-5 - CASSFSDSISYNEQFF TGTGCCAGCAGCTTTTCTGACAGTATTTCCTACAATGAGCAGTTCTTC
TRBJ1-1 - TRBV6-5 - CASTRNTEAFF TGTGCCAGCACCCGGAACACTGAAGCTTTCTTT
TRBJ1-4 - TRBV3-1/TRBV3-2 - CASSQRAGANEKLFF TGTGCCAGCAGCCAACGGGCAGGGGCTAATGAAAAACTGTTTTTT
TRBJ1-5 - TRBV5-1 TRBD1 CASSLETGGLTPQHF TGCGCCAGCAGCTTAGAGACAGGGGGGTTGACGCCCCAGCATTTT
TRBJ2-7 few TRBV14 - CASSQDPQGKAYF TGTGCCAGCAGCCAAGATCCTCAGGGGAAGGCGTACTTC
TRBJ2-4 few TRBV3-1/TRBV3-2 TRBD1 CASSPYRGSSNIQYF TGTGCCAGCAGCCCATACAGGGGGTCTAGCAACATTCAGTACTTC
TRBJ2-1 - TRBV18 TRBD2 CASSPPSGGAKSSYNEQFF TGTGCCAGCTCACCACCTAGCGGGGGGGCGAAGAGCTCCTACAATGAGCAGTTCTTC
TRBJ2-3 - TRBV5-1 - CASSLETSTDTQYF TGCGCCAGCAGCTTAGAAACTAGCACAGATACGCAGTATTTT
TRBJ1-2 - TRBV7-2 - CASSFSGALDGYTF TGTGCCAGCAGCTTTAGCGGGGCGTTGGATGGCTACACCTTC
TRBJ1-4 - TRBV5-1 - CASSLASGVNEKLFF TGCGCCAGCAGCTTGGCCTCAGGGGTTAATGAAAAACTGTTTTTT
TRBJ1-1 - TRBV7-9 - CASSLAGRKPGGTEAFF TGTGCCAGCAGCTTAGCGGGGCGAAAACCCGGGGGCACTGAAGCTTTCTTT
TRBJ1-1 - TRBV5-1 - CASSWQDQNTEAFF TGCGCCAGCAGCTGGCAGGACCAGAACACTGAAGCTTTCTTT
TRBJ2-1 - TRBV28 - CASSLGGSTGDEQFF TGTGCCAGCAGTTTAGGGGGGAGCACCGGGGATGAGCAGTTCTTC